The entry that follows covers one TCR beta chain sequence. The germline gene is not matched at one end of the junction; a read error may be the cause. The data were obtained in a study of T-cell reconstitution after alpha-beta-depleted transplantation in children. CDR3 size: 15 residues. Germline V gene lookup returns CDR1 LGHNA and CDR2 YNFKEQ. Preparation of the TCRbeta library was carried out with unique molecular identifiers. Each CDR3 protein is one row after TCRdb ran MiXCR on the PCR reads. The sample yields 230,000 or so distinct CDR3 sequences, approximately 9.7% seen once. The receptor was derived from a human donor who donated a stem cell graft to a child with SCID. The rearrangement joins TRBV4-2 to TRBJ1-2, with 7 bases identical to TRBD1. Sequenced material: PBMCs from the stem cell graft donor, taken from the stem cell graft. CDR3 sequence: CASSQDDDRVRGYPF. The CDR3 DNA reads TGTGCCAGCAGCCAAGACGACGACAGGGTTCGCGGCTACCCCTTC.